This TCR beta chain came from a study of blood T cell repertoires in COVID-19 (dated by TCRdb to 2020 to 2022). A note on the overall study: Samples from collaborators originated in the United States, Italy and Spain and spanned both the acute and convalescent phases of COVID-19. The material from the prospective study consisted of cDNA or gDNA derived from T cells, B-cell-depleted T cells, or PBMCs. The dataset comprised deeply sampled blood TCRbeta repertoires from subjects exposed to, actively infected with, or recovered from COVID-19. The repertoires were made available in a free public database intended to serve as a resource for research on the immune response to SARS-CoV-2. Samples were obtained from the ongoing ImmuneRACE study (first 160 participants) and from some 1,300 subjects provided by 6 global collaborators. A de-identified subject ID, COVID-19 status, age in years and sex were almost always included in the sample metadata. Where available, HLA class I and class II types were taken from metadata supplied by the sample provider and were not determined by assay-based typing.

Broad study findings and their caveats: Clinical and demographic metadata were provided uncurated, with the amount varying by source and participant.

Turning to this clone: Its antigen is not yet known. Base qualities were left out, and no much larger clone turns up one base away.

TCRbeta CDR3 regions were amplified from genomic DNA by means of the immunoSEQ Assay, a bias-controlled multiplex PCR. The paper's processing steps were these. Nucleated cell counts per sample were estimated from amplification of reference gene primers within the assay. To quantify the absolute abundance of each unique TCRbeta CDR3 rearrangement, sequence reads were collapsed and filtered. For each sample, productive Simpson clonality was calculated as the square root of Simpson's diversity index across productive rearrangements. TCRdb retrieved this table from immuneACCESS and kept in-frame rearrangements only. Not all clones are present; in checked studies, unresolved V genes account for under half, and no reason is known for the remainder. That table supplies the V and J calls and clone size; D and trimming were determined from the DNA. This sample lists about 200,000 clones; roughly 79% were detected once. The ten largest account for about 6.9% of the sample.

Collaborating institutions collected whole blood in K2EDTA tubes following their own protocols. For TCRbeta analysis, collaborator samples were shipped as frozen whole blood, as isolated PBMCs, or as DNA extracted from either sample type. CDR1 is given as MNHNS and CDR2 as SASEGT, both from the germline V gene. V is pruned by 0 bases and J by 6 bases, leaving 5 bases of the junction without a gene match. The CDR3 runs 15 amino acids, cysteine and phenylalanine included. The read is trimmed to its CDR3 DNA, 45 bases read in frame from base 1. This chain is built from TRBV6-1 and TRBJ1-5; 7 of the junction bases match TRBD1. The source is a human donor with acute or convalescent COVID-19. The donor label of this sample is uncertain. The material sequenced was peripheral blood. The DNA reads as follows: TGTGCCAGCAGTGAAGCGCAGGGGGGTTTTCAGCCCCAGCATTTT. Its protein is CASSEAQGGFQPQHF.